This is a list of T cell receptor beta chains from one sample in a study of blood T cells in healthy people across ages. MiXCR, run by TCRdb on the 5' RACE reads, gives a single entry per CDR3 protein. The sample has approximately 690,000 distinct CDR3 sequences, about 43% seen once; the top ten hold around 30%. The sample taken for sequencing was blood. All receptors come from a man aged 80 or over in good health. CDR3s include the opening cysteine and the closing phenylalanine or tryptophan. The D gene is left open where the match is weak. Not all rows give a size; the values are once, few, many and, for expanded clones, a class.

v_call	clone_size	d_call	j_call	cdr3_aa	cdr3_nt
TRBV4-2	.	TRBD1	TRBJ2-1	CASSNQGESYNEQFF	TGTGCCAGCAGCAATCAGGGGGAATCCTACAATGAGCAGTTCTTC
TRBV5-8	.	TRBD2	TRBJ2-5	CASSPAGRQETQYF	TGTGCCAGCAGCCCAGCGGGGAGACAAGAGACCCAGTACTTC
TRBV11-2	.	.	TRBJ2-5	CASSHQEGGGAETQYF	TGTGCCAGCAGCCACCAGGAGGGAGGGGGGGCGGAGACCCAGTACTTC
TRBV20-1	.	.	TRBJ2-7	CSARGGPSSYEQYF	TGCAGTGCTAGAGGTGGTCCGTCCTCCTACGAGCAGTACTTC
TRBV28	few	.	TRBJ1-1	CASSLRHRAAEAFF	TGTGCCAGCAGTTTACGGCACAGGGCCGCTGAAGCTTTCTTT
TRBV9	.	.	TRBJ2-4	CASSVEEWGDIQYF	TGTGCCAGCAGCGTAGAAGAGTGGGGGGACATTCAGTACTTC
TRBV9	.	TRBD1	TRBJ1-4	CASSVAEGTGATNEKLFF	TGTGCCAGCAGCGTAGCTGAGGGGACAGGCGCAACTAATGAAAAACTGTTTTTT
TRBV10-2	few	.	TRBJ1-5	CASRDTGQNQPQHF	TGCGCCAGCAGGGACACGGGGCAGAATCAGCCCCAGCATTTT
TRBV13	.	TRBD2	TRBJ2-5	CASSLLAGGPRVQETQYF	TGTGCCAGCAGCCTACTAGCGGGAGGGCCTCGGGTCCAAGAGACCCAGTACTTC
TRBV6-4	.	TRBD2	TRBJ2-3	CASSDLGGSTDTQYF	TGCGCCAGCAGTGATCTCGGGGGGAGCACAGATACGCAGTATTTT
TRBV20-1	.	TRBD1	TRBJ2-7	CSAPIRDRGYEQYF	TGCAGTGCTCCGATCAGGGACAGGGGCTACGAGCAGTACTTC
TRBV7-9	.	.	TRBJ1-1	CASSLDSGSPEAFF	TGTGCCAGCAGCTTAGATTCAGGAAGTCCTGAAGCTTTCTTT
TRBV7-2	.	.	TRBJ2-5	CASSLARVGQYF	TGTGCCAGCAGCTTAGCGCGGGTGGGGCAGTACTTC
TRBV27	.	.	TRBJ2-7	CASSFGGRGQYYPYEQYF	TGTGCCAGCAGTTTTGGGGGCAGGGGACAATATTATCCCTACGAGCAGTACTTC
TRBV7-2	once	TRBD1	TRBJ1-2	CASSSRHRGSAIYGYTF	TGTGCCAGCAGCTCACGGCACAGGGGATCAGCCATCTATGGCTACACCTTC
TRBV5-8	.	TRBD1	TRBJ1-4	CASSTMYRGGEKLFF	TGTGCCAGCAGCACGATGTACAGGGGAGGCGAAAAACTGTTTTTT
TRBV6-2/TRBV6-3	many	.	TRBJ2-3	CASSPFRDTQYF	TGTGCCAGCAGTCCCTTTCGGGATACGCAGTATTTT
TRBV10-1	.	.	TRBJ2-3	CASSDPGSTDTQYF	TGCGCCAGCAGTGACCCCGGGAGCACAGATACGCAGTATTTT
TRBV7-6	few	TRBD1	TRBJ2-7	CASSLGTGPSEQYF	TGTGCCAGCAGCTTGGGGACAGGACCTAGCGAGCAGTACTTC
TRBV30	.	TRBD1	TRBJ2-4	CAWGTGTAYKNIQYF	TGTGCCTGGGGGACGGGGACAGCCTACAAAAACATTCAGTACTTC
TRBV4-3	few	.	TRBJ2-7	CASSQDLGVSRTYEQYF	TGCGCCAGCAGCCAAGATCTCGGAGTGTCACGGACCTACGAGCAGTACTTC
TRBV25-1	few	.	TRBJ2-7	CASSDQLQGDEQYF	TGTGCCAGCAGTGATCAACTTCAGGGTGACGAGCAGTACTTC
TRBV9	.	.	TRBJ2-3	CASALRGEPDTQYF	TGTGCCAGCGCCTTAAGGGGGGAGCCAGATACGCAGTATTTT
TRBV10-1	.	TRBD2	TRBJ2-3	CASSEVAGATDTQYF	TGCGCCAGCAGTGAGGTAGCGGGGGCCACAGATACGCAGTATTTT
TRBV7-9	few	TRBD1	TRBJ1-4	CASSLFGTGNREAEKLFF	TGTGCCAGCAGCTTATTCGGGACAGGGAATAGGGAAGCTGAAAAACTGTTTTTT
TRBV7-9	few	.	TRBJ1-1	CASSLEYRMNTEAFF	TGTGCCAGCAGCTTAGAGTACAGGATGAACACTGAAGCTTTCTTT
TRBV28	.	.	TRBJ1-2	CASSLDRLYGYTF	TGTGCCAGCAGCCTAGACAGACTCTATGGCTACACCTTC
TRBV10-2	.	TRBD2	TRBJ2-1	CASRARDYPEQFF	TGCGCCAGCAGGGCCCGGGACTACCCGGAGCAGTTCTTC
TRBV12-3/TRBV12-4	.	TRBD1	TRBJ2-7	CASSFSRRQGEQYF	TGTGCCAGCAGTTTTTCGAGGCGACAGGGCGAGCAGTACTTC
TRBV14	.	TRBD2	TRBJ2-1	CASSQLAGIYNEQFF	TGTGCCAGCAGCCAGCTAGCGGGTATCTACAATGAGCAGTTCTTC
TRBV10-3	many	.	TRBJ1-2	CAIGLGQNYGYTF	TGTGCCATCGGGCTTGGACAGAACTATGGCTACACCTTC
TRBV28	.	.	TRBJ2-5	CASSRLNQETQYF	TGTGCCAGCAGTAGGTTAAACCAAGAGACCCAGTACTTC
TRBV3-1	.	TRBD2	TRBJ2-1	CASSQEPSGGKDNEQFF	TGTGCCAGCAGCCAAGAGCCGAGCGGGGGTAAAGACAATGAGCAGTTCTTC
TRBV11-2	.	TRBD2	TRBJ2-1	CASSSPSGATSATYNEQFF	TGTGCCAGCAGCTCTCCCTCGGGGGCGACTAGCGCAACCTACAATGAGCAGTTCTTC
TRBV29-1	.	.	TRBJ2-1	CSVFGLGETQFF	TGCAGCGTGTTCGGGCTTGGAGAGACCCAGTTCTTC
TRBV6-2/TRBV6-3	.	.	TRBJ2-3	CASSPRTPTMITDTQYF	TGTGCCAGCAGTCCCCGGACACCAACTATGATCACAGATACGCAGTATTTT
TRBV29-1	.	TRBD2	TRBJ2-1	CGGLSSGSFWNEQFF	TGCGGCGGCCTGTCTAGCGGGAGTTTTTGGAATGAGCAGTTCTTC
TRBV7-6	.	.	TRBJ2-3	CASSLTVVTVQDTQYF	TGTGCCAGCAGCTTAACGGTCGTCACAGTACAAGATACGCAGTATTTT
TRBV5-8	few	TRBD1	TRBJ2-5	CASRIRQGSETQYF	TGTGCCAGCAGGATACGACAGGGATCAGAGACCCAGTACTTC
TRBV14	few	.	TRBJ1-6	CASSRGGASPLHF	TGTGCCAGCAGCCGAGGAGGCGCCTCACCCCTCCACTTT
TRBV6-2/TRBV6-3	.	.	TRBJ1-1	CASSYGSTGNTEAFF	TGTGCCAGCAGTTATGGGTCGACAGGGAACACTGAAGCTTTCTTT
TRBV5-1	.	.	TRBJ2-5	CASSLEQGRSPFQETQYF	TGCGCCAGCAGCTTGGAACAGGGGAGGAGCCCTTTCCAAGAGACCCAGTACTTC
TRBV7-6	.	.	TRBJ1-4	CASSLAEEDTLFF	TGTGCCAGCAGCTTAGCGGAGGAGGACACACTGTTTTTT
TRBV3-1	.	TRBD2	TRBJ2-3	CASSQVPTSGSTDTQYF	TGTGCCAGCAGCCAAGTCCCAACTAGCGGGAGCACAGATACGCAGTATTTT
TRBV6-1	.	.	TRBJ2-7	CASRYDSYEQYF	TGTGCCAGCAGGTATGACTCCTACGAGCAGTACTTC
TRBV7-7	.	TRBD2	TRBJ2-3	CASSLVLAATLSSTDTQYF	TGTGCCAGCAGCTTAGTTCTAGCGGCGACTCTTTCTAGCACAGATACGCAGTATTTT
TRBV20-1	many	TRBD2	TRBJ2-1	CSAALRSGRSHEQFF	TGCAGTGCTGCCCTGAGGAGCGGGAGGTCTCATGAGCAGTTCTTC
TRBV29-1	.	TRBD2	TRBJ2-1	CSVESSGKTYNEQFF	TGCAGCGTCGAATCTAGCGGAAAAACCTACAATGAGCAGTTCTTC